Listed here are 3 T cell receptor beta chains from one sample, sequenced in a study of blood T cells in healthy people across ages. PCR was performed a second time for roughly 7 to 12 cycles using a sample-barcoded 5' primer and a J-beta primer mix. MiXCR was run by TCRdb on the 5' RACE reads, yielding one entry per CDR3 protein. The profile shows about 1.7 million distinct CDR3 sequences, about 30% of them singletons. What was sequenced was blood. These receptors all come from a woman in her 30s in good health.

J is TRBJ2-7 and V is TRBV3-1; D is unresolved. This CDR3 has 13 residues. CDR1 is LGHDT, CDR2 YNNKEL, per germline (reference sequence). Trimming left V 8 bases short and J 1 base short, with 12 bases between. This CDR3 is CASGRTESYEQYF. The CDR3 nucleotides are TGTGCCAGCGGTCGGACGGAGTCCTACGAGCAGTACTTC.

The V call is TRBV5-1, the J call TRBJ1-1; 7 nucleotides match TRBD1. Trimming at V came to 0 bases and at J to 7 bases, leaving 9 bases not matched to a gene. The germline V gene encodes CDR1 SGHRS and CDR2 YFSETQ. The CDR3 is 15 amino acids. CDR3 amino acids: CASSLDGTDNREAFF. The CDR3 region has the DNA TGCGCCAGCAGCTTGGATGGGACAGACAACCGTGAAGCTTTCTTT. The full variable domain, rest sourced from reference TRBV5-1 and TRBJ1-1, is KAGVTQTPRYLIKTRGQQVTLSCSPISGHRSVSWYQQTPGQGLQFLFEYFSETQRNKGNFPGRFSGRQFSNSRSEMNVSTLELGDSALYLCASSLDGTDNREAFFGQGTRLTVV.

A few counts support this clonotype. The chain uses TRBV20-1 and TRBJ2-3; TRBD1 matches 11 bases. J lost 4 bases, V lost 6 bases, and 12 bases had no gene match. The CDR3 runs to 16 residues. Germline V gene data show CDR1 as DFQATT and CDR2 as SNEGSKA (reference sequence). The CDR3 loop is CSAFNPGTGGADTQYF. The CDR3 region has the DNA TGCAGTGCATTTAACCCCGGGACAGGGGGGGCAGATACGCAGTATTTT.